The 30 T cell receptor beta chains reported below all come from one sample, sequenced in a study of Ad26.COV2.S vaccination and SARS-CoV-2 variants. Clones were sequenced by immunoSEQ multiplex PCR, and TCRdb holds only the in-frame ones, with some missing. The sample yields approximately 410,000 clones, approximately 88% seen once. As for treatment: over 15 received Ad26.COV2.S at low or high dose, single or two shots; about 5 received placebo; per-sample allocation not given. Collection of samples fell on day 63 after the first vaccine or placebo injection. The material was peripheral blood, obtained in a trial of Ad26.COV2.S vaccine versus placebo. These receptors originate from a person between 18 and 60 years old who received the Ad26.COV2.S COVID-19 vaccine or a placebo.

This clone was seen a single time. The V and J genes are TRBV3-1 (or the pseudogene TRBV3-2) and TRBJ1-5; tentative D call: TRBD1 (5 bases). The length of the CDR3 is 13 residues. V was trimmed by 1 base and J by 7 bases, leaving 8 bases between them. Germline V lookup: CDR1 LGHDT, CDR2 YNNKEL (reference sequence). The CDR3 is CASSQGGGQPQHF. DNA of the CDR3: TGTGCCAGCAGCCAAGGGGGCGGGCAGCCCCAGCATTTT.

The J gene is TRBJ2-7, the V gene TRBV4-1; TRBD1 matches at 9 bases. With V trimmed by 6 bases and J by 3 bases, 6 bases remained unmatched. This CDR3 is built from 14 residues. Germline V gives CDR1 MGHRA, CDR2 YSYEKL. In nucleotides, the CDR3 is TGCGCCAGCAGAGCGGGACAGGGTGACTACGAGCAGTACTTC. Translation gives CASRAGQGDYEQYF.

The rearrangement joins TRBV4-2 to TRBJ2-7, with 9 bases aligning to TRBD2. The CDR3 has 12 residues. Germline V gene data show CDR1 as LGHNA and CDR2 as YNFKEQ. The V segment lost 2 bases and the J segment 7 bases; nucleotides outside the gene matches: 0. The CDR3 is CASSQTSGEQYF. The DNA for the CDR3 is TGTGCCAGCAGCCAAACTAGCGGGGAGCAGTACTTC.

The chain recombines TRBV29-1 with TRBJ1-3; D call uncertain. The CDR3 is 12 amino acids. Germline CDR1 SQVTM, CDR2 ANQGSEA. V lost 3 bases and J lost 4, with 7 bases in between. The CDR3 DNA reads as TGCAGCGTTGAGGTCGTAGGAAACACCATATATTTT. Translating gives CSVEVVGNTIYF.

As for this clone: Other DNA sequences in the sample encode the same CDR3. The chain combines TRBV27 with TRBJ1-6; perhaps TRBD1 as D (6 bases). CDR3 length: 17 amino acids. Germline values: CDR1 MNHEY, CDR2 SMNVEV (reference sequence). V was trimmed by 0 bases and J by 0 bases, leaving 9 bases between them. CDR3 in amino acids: CASSLSGGSSYNSPLHF. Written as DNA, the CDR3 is TGTGCCAGCAGTTTATCTGGGGGCAGCTCCTATAATTCACCCCTCCACTTT.

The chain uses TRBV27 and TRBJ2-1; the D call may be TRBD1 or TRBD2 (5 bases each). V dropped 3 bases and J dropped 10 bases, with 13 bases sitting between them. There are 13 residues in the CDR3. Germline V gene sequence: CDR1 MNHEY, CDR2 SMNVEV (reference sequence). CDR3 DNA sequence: TGTGCCAGCAGTTTTATCGGGACCAACGAGCAGTTCTTC. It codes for CASSFIGTNEQFF.

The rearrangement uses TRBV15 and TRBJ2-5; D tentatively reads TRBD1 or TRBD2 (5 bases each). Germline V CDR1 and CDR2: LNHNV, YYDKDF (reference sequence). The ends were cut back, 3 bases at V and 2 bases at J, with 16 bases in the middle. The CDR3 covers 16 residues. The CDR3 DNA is TGTGCCACCAGCAGGCTAGGGACCGGGATTCAAGAGACCCAGTACTTC. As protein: CATSRLGTGIQETQYF.

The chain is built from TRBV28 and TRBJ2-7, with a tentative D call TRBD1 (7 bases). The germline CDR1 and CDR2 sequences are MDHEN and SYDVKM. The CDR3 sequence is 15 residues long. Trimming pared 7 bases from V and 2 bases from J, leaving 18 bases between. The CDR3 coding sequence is TGTGCCAGCACCCTCCGGAGGGGGCCAACCTACGAGCAGTACTTC. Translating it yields CASTLRRGPTYEQYF.

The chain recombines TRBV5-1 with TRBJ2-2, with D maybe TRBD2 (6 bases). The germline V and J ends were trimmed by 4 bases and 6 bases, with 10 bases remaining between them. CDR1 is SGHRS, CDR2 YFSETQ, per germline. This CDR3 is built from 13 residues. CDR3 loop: CASSGGPAGELFF. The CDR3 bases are TGCGCCAGCAGCGGAGGGCCCGCCGGGGAGCTGTTTTTT.

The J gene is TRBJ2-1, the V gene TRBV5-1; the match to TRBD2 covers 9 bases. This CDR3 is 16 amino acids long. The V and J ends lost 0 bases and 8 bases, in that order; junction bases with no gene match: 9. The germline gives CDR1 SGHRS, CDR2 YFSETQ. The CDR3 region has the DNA TGCGCCAGCAGCTTGGCGCCTAGCGGGGTGGCAGATGAGCAGTTCTTC. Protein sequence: CASSLAPSGVADEQFF.

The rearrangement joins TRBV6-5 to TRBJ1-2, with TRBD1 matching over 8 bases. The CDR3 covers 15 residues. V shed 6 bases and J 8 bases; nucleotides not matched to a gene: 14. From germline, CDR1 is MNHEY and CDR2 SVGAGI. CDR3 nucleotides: TGTGCCAGCAGCCTACAACCGACAGGGGTGGGGGGCTACACCTTC. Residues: CASSLQPTGVGGYTF.

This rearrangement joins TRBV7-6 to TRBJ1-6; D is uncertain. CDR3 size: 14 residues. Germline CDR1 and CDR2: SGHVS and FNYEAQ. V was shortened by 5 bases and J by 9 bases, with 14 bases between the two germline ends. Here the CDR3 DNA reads TGTGCCAGCAGCCGCTACCCTTACGGTTCACCCCTCCACTTT. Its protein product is CASSRYPYGSPLHF.

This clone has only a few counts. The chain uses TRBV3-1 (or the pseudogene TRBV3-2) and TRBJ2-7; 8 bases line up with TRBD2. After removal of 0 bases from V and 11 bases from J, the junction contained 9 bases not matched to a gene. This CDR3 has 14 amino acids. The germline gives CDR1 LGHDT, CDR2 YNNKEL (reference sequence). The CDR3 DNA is TGTGCCAGCAGCCAAGATCCGGGGGGGCACGGGGAGTACTTC. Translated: CASSQDPGGHGEYF.

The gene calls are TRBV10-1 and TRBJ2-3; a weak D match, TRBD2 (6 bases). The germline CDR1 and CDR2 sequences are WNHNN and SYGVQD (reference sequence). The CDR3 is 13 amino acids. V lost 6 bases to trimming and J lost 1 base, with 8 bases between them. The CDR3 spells CASRASGTDTQYF. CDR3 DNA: TGCGCCAGCAGAGCTAGCGGCACAGATACGCAGTATTTT.

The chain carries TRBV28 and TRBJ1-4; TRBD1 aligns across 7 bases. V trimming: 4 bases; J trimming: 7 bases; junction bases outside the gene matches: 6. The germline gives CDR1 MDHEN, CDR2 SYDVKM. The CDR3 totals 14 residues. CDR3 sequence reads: CASSSHRGREKLFF. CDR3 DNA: TGTGCCAGCAGTTCTCACAGGGGTCGTGAAAAACTGTTTTTT.

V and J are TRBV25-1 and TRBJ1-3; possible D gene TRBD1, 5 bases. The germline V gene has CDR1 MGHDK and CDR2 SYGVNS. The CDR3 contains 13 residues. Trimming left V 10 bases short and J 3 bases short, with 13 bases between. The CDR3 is CATGSHFGNTIYF. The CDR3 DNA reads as TGTGCCACAGGGAGCCACTTTGGAAACACCATATATTTT.

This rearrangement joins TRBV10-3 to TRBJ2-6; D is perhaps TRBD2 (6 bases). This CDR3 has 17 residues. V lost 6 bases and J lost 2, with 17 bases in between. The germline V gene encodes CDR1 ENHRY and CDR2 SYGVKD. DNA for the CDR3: TGTGCCATCAGAACCGGGACGGGGGAGGCTGGGGCCAACGTCCTGACTTTC. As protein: CAIRTGTGEAGANVLTF.

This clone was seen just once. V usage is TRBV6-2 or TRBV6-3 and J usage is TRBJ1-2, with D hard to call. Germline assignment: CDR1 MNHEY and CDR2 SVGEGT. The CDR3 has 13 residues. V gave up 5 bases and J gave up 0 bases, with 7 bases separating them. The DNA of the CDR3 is TGTGCCAGCAGTGTTCATTCTAACTATGGCTACACCTTC. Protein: CASSVHSNYGYTF.

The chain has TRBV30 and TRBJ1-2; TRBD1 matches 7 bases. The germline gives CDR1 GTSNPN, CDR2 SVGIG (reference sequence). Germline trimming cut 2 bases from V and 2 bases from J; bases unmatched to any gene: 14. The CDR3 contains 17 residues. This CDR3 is CAWSLDRAGTANYGYTF. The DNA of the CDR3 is TGTGCCTGGAGTCTTGACAGGGCAGGGACAGCGAACTATGGCTACACCTTC. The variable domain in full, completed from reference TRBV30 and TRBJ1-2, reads SQTIHQWPATLVQPVGSPLSLECTVEGTSNPNLYWYRQAAGRGLQLLFYSVGIGQISSEVPQNLSASRPQDRQFILSSKKLLLSDSGFYLCAWSLDRAGTANYGYTFGSGTRLTVV.

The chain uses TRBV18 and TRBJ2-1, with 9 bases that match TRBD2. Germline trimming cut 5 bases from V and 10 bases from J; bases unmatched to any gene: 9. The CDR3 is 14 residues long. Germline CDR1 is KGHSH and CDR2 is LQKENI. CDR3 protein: CASSEASGNIEQFF. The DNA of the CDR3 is TGTGCCAGCTCAGAGGCTAGCGGGAACATAGAGCAGTTCTTC.

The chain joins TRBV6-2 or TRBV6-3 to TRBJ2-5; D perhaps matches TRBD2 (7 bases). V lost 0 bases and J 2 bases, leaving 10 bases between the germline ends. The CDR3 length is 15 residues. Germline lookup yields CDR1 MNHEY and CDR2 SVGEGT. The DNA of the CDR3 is TGTGCCAGCAGTTACTCGGGGGGGACACAAGAGACCCAGTACTTC. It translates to CASSYSGGTQETQYF.

CDR3 sequence reads: CASSQEGGMNTEAFF. In DNA, the CDR3 is TGTGCCAGCAGCCAAGAGGGTGGGATGAACACTGAAGCTTTCTTT. The chain combines TRBV4-2 with TRBJ1-1; D not resolved. V was cut by 0 bases and J by 0 bases, with 8 bases left in between. This CDR3 contains 15 residues. CDR1 and CDR2 from the germline V gene are LGHNA and YNFKEQ.

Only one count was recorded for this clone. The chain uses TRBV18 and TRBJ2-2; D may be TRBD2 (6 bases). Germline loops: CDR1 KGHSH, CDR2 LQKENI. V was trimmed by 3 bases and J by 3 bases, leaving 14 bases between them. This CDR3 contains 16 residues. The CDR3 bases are TGTGCCAGCTCACCCCCAAACGGGGGAGACACCGGGGAGCTGTTTTTT. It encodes CASSPPNGGDTGELFF.

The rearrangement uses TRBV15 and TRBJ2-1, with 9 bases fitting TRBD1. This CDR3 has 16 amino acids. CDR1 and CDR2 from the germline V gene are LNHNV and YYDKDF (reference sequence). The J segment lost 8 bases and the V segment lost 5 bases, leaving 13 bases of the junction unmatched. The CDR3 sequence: CATSDRRDRVRDEQFF. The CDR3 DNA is TGTGCCACCAGCGACAGGAGGGACAGGGTAAGGGATGAGCAGTTCTTC.

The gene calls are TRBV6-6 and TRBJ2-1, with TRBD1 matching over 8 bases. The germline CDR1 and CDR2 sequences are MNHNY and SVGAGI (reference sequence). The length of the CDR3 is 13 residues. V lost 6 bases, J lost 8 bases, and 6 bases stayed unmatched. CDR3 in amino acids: CASRGRQGYEQFF. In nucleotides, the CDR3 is TGTGCCAGCAGGGGCCGACAGGGGTATGAGCAGTTCTTC.

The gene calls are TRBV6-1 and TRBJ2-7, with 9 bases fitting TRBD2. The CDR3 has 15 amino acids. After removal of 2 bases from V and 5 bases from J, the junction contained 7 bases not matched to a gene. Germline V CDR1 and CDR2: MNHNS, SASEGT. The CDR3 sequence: CASSEKAGGYDEQYF. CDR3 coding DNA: TGTGCCAGCAGTGAAAAGGCGGGGGGGTATGACGAGCAGTACTTC.

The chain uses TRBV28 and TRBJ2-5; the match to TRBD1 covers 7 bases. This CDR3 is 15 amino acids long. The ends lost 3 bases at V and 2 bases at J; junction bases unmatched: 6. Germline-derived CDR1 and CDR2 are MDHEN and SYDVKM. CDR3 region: CASSFGQAEQETQYF. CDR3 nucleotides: TGTGCCAGCAGTTTCGGACAGGCGGAGCAAGAGACCCAGTACTTC. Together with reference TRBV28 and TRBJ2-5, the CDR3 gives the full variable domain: DVKVTQSSRYLVKRTGEKVFLECVQDMDHENMFWYRQDPGLGLRLIYFSYDVKMKEKGDIPEGYSVSREKKERFSLILESASTNQTSMYLCASSFGQAEQETQYFGPGTRLLVL.

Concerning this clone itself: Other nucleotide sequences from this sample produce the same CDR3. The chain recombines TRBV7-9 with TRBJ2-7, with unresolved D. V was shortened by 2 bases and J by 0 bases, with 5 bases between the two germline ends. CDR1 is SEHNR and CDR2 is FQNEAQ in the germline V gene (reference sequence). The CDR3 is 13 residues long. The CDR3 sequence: CASSLPSSYEQYF. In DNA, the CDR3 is TGTGCCAGCAGCTTACCCAGCTCCTACGAGCAGTACTTC.

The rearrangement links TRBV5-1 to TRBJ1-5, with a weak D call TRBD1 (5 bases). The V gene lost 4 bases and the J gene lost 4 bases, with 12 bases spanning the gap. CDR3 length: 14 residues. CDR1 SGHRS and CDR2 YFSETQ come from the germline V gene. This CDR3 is CASSSWGGNQPQHF. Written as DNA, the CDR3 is TGCGCCAGCAGCAGTTGGGGGGGGAATCAGCCCCAGCATTTT.

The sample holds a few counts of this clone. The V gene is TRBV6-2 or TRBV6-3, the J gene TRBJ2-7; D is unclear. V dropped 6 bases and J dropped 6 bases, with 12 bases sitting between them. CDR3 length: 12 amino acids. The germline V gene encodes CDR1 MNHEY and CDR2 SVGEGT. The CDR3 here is CASSLGWGEQYF. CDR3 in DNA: TGTGCCAGCAGCCTAGGTTGGGGCGAGCAGTACTTC.